The next 3 T cell receptor beta chains were all read from a single sample in a study of T cells in women clearing cervical HPV infection. Some clones are missing from TCRdb's copy, which holds only in-frame ones; the method was immunoSEQ multiplex PCR. The data include some 31,000 clones; the top ten clones carry about 7%. Specimen: blood buffy coat. These receptors were obtained from a woman aged 18 to 75 with a cervical HPV16 infection that either progressed to CIN3+ or cleared (not recorded which).

A note on this clone: Read coverage stops 3 residues before the CDR3 terminus; the germline J gene supplies the remainder. Other DNA sequences from this sample encode an identical CDR3 as well. This chain connects TRBV7-2 to TRBJ1-2; 9 positions agree with TRBD1. Germline V gene data show CDR1 as SGHTA and CDR2 as FQGNSA. The CDR3 length is 13 residues. The CDR3 loop is CASSRTGGGGYTF. The covered CDR3 bases are TGTGCCAGCAGCCGTACAGGGGGCGGAGGC.

Regarding this clone: The read comes to an end 3 residues before the CDR3 does, leaving the germline J gene to fill in the end. V gene TRBV6-1 combines with J gene TRBJ2-4; a weak D match, TRBD2 (6 bases). With 3 bases removed from V and 5 bases from J, the gap between germline ends came to 11 bases. This CDR3 has 14 amino acids. The germline gives CDR1 MNHNS, CDR2 SASEGT. The covered CDR3 bases are TGTGCCAGCAGTGAGGGGGGTCTGCAAAACATT. Translation gives CASSEGGLQNI. The full CDR3 is CASSEGGLQNIQYF.

Turning to this clone: The CDR3 extends 3 residues past the end of the read, so its final part is completed from the germline J gene. The V call is TRBV9, the J call TRBJ2-5, with D tentatively TRBD1 (6 bases). Germline loops: CDR1 SGDLS, CDR2 YYNGEE. The length of the CDR3 is 14 residues. V lost 7 bases and J lost 5, with 18 bases in between. The covered CDR3 bases are TGTGCCAGCTCCCGCACAGGGTTGGGGGAGACC. This translates into CASSRTGLGET. The CDR3, in full, reads CASSRTGLGETQYF.